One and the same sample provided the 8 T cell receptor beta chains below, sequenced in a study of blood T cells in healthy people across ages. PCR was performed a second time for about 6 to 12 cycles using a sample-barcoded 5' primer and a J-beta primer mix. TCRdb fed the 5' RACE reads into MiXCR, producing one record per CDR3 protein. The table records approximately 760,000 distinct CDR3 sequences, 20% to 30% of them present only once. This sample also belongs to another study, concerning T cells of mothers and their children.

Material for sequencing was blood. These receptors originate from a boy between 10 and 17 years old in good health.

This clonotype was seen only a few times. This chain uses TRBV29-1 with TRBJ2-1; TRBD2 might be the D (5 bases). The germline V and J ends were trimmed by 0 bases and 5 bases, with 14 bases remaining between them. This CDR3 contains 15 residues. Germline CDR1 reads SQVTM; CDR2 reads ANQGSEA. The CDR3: CSVEDLAIEDNEQFF. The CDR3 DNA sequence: TGCAGCGTTGAAGATCTAGCTATTGAGGACAATGAGCAGTTCTTC.

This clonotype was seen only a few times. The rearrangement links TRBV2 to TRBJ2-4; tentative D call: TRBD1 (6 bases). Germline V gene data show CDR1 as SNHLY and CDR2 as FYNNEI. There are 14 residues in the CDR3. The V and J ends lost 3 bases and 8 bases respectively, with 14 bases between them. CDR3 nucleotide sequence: TGTGCCAGCAGTGATGAACAGGGTGCGCACATTCAGTACTTC. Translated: CASSDEQGAHIQYF. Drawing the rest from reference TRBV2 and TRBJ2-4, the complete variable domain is EPEVTQTPSHQVTQMGQEVILRCVPISNHLYFYWYRQILGQKVEFLVSFYNNEISEKSEIFDDQFSVERPDGSNFTLKIRSTKLEDSAMYFCASSDEQGAHIQYFGAGTRLSVL.

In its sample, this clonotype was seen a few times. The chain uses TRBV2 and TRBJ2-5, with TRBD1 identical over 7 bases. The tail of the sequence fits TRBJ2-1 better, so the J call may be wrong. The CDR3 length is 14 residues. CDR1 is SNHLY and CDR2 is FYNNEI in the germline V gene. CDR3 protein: CASSSGQSLNEQFF. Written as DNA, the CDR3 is TGTGCCAGCAGTTCGGGACAGTCACTCAATGAGCAGTTCTTC.

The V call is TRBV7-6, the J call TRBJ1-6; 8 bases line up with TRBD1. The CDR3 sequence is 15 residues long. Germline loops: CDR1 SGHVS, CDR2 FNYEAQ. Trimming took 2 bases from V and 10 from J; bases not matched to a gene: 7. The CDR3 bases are TGTGCCAGCAGCTTATCGGGGACAGGAAGCTCACCCCTCCACTTT. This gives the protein CASSLSGTGSSPLHF.

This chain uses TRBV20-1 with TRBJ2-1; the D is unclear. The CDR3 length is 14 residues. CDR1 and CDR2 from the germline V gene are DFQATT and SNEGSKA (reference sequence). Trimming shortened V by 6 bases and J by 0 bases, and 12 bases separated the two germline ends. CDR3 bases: TGCAGTGCCCGCCCGGCGAGCTCCTACAATGAGCAGTTCTTC. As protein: CSARPASSYNEQFF.

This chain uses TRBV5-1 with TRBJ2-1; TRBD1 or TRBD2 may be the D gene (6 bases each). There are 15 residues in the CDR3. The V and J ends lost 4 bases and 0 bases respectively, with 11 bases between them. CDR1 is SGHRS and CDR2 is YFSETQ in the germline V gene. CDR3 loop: CASSPGALSYNEQFF. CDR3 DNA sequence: TGCGCCAGCAGCCCGGGGGCCCTCTCCTACAATGAGCAGTTCTTC.

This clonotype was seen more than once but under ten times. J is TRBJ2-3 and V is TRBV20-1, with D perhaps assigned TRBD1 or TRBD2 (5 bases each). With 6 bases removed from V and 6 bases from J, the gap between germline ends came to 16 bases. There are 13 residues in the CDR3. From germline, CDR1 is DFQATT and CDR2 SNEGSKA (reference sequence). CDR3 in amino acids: CSAIGTVGDTQYF. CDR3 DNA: TGCAGTGCAATCGGGACGGTGGGGGATACGCAGTATTTT.

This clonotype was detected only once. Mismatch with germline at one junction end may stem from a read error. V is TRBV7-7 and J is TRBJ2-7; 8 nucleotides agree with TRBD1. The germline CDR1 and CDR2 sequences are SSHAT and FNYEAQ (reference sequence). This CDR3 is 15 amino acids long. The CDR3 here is CASSLGATGVYEQYF. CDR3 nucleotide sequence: TGTGCTAGCAGCTTAGGGGCGACAGGGGTCTACGAGCAGTACTTC. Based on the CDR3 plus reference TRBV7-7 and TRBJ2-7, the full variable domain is GAGVSQSPRYKVTKRGQDVTLRCDPISSHATLYWYQQALGQGPEFLTYFNYEAQPDKSGLPSDRFSAERPEGSISTLTIQRTEQRDSAMYRCASSLGATGVYEQYFGPGTRLTVT.